One and the same sample provided the 26 T cell receptor beta chains below, sequenced in a study of blood T cell repertoires in COVID-19. Some clones are missing from TCRdb's copy, which holds only in-frame ones; the method was immunoSEQ multiplex PCR. The sample contains approximately 230,000 clones, roughly 90% of which appear only once. Sequencing used peripheral blood. Receptor source: a man aged 25-40 years who had recovered from COVID-19.

The V call is TRBV19, the J call TRBJ2-1, with TRBD2 matching over 7 bases. The germline V gene encodes CDR1 LNHDA and CDR2 SQIVND (reference sequence). V shed 5 bases and J 0 bases; nucleotides not matched to a gene: 4. The CDR3 is 15 residues long. The CDR3 protein is CASSSLAHSYNEQFF. CDR3 nucleotides: TGTGCCAGTAGTTCACTAGCGCACTCCTACAATGAGCAGTTCTTC.

In this sample, this clone turned up many times. V gene TRBV5-6 combines with J gene TRBJ1-2; a possible D gene is TRBD1 (6 bases). V was trimmed by 4 bases and J by 4 bases, leaving 8 bases between them. Germline V gives CDR1 SGHDT, CDR2 YYEEEE. The length of the CDR3 is 12 residues. The CDR3 is CASSVQGYGYTF. CDR3 nucleotides: TGTGCCAGCAGCGTACAGGGCTATGGCTACACCTTC.

The chain is built from TRBV19 and TRBJ2-2; D may be TRBD1 (6 bases). The ends were cut back, 10 bases at V and 1 base at J, with 13 bases in the middle. CDR3 length: 14 amino acids. Germline V gene lookup returns CDR1 LNHDA and CDR2 SQIVND (reference sequence). The CDR3 reads CATPDSLNTGELFF. As DNA, the CDR3 is TGTGCCACTCCGGACAGCCTGAACACCGGGGAGCTGTTTTTT.

The gene calls are TRBV15 and TRBJ2-7, with 10 bases that match TRBD2. J lost 1 base, V lost 0 bases, and 0 bases had no gene match. The CDR3 spans 15 residues. CDR1 and CDR2 from the germline V gene are LNHNV and YYDKDF (reference sequence). This CDR3 reads CATSREGLASYEQYF. The CDR3 nucleotides read TGTGCCACCAGCAGAGAGGGACTAGCGTCCTACGAGCAGTACTTC.

This clone has more than one count but fewer than ten. The chain employs TRBV29-1 and TRBJ2-2, with D possibly TRBD1 on 5 matching bases. The CDR3 sequence is 13 residues long. V lost 4 bases, J lost 6 bases, and 12 bases lay in between. Germline V gene data show CDR1 as SQVTM and CDR2 as ANQGSEA. For the CDR3, the DNA is TGCAGCGTTGCCGGGCAGGGTCCCGGGGAGCTGTTTTTT. Residues: CSVAGQGPGELFF.

The genes are TRBV19 and TRBJ1-4, with 7 bases matching TRBD1. Germline V lookup: CDR1 LNHDA, CDR2 SQIVND (reference sequence). This CDR3 is built from 17 residues. Trimming took 1 base from V and 0 from J; bases not matched to a gene: 5. The CDR3, as DNA: TGTGCCAGTAGTATAGGGGCTACAGGGGCAACTAATGAAAAACTGTTTTTT. This encodes CASSIGATGATNEKLFF.

The gene calls are TRBV29-1 and TRBJ2-5; D call uncertain. Germline assignment: CDR1 SQVTM and CDR2 ANQGSEA. The length of the CDR3 is 10 residues. This CDR3 is CTIGRGTQYF. CDR3 nucleotide sequence: TGCACGATCGGAAGAGGGACCCAGTACTTC.

This clone was detected a few times. The CDR3 DNA follows: TGTGCCAGCAGTAGACTAGCGGGGGTCACCGGGGAGCTGTTTTTT. Translating it yields CASSRLAGVTGELFF. The V and J genes are TRBV5-4 and TRBJ2-2, with TRBD2 identical over 12 bases. The CDR3 runs 15 residues. Germline V gene data show CDR1 as SGHNT and CDR2 as YYREEE (reference sequence). V dropped 5 bases and J dropped 4; count of bases not matched to a gene: 3.

J is TRBJ2-3 and V is TRBV19; 9 bases are a match to TRBD1. Germline V CDR1 and CDR2: LNHDA, SQIVND (reference sequence). V shed 8 bases and J 4 bases; nucleotides not matched to a gene: 4. The CDR3 is 13 amino acids. CDR3 DNA sequence: TGTGCCAGTGGGGGACAGGGCGCAGATACGCAGTATTTT. This encodes CASGGQGADTQYF.

The V gene is TRBV12-3 or TRBV12-4, the J gene TRBJ1-2; D call uncertain. The V end was cut by 8 bases, the J end by 8 bases, with 15 bases between. The CDR3 consists of 12 residues. The CDR3 sequence: CASPYPLVGYTF. CDR3 in DNA: TGTGCCAGCCCCTACCCTCTGGTGGGCTACACCTTC.

The V and J genes are TRBV28 and TRBJ1-3; 7 bases fit TRBD1. Germline V gives CDR1 MDHEN, CDR2 SYDVKM. This CDR3 region has 17 residues. V lost 2 bases to trimming and J lost 4 bases; unmatched junction nucleotides: 11. The CDR3 DNA follows: TGTGCCAGCAGTTTACAGGGGGTAACGGGTTTAGGAAACACCATATATTTT. Protein: CASSLQGVTGLGNTIYF. Looking up the rest from reference TRBV28 and TRBJ1-3 gives the full variable domain: DVKVTQSSRYLVKRTGEKVFLECVQDMDHENMFWYRQDPGLGLRLIYFSYDVKMKEKGDIPEGYSVSREKKERFSLILESASTNQTSMYLCASSLQGVTGLGNTIYFGEGSWLTVV.

The chain employs TRBV6-5 and TRBJ2-1; D unresolved. Germline-derived CDR1 and CDR2 are MNHEY and SVGAGI. The CDR3 is 15 amino acids. V was pared by 7 bases and J by 0 bases, with 13 bases between. The CDR3 reads CASTPVGTSYNEQFF. The DNA for the CDR3 is TGTGCCAGCACCCCCGTCGGTACCTCCTACAATGAGCAGTTCTTC.

The chain links TRBV10-3 to TRBJ2-2; 8 bases are a match to TRBD1. After removal of 8 bases from V and 1 base from J, the junction contained 9 bases not matched to a gene. This CDR3 contains 16 residues. Germline V gives CDR1 ENHRY, CDR2 SYGVKD. For the CDR3, the DNA is TGTGCCATCGGTAACCGGACAGGGAAGAACACCGGGGAGCTGTTTTTT. This translates into CAIGNRTGKNTGELFF.

This sequence joins TRBV6-1 and TRBJ1-2; D remains ambiguous. The germline gives CDR1 MNHNS, CDR2 SASEGT. The CDR3 length is 13 residues. Trimming removed 2 bases at V and 8 bases at J, with 12 bases between. CDR3 protein: CASSEYSSLGYTF. CDR3 sequence (DNA): TGTGCCAGCAGTGAATACAGTTCTTTGGGCTACACCTTC.

CDR3 loop: CASSLTAGTGGGGYTF. CDR3 bases: TGTGCCAGCAGCCTAACGGCCGGGACAGGTGGGGGTGGCTACACCTTC. The rearrangement uses TRBV3-1 (or the pseudogene TRBV3-2) and TRBJ1-2, with TRBD1 matching 8 bases. CDR3 length: 16 amino acids. Germline assignment: CDR1 LGHDT and CDR2 YNNKEL (reference sequence). The ends lost 4 bases at V and 7 bases at J; junction bases unmatched: 14.

The chain couples TRBV2 to TRBJ1-2; D is perhaps TRBD1 (6 bases). The germline V gene encodes CDR1 SNHLY and CDR2 FYNNEI. V was shortened by 3 bases and J by 14 bases, with 22 bases between the two germline ends. The CDR3 loop spans 14 amino acids. CDR3: CASSELRGSSKKTF. The CDR3 bases are TGTGCCAGCAGTGAGCTGAGGGGGAGTAGCAAAAAGACCTTC.

The V and J genes are TRBV10-3 and TRBJ2-3, with TRBD2 identical over 10 bases. The CDR3 has 17 residues. Trimming took 3 bases from V and 2 from J; bases not matched to a gene: 8. Looked up from germline, CDR1 is ENHRY and CDR2 is SYGVKD. For the CDR3, the DNA is TGTGCCATCAGTGAATCGAGTAGCGGGGGGTACACAGATACGCAGTATTTT. Translation gives CAISESSSGGYTDTQYF.

The chain recombines TRBV10-3 with TRBJ1-1, with TRBD1 identical over 8 bases. This CDR3 is built from 14 residues. In germline, CDR1 is ENHRY, CDR2 SYGVKD. After removal of 4 bases from V and 5 bases from J, the junction contained 6 bases not matched to a gene. As DNA, the CDR3 is TGTGCCATCAGTGTAGGGCAGGGGGCGACTGAAGCTTTCTTT. Its protein is CAISVGQGATEAFF.

The chain employs TRBV4-2 and TRBJ2-7, with D perhaps TRBD2 (7 bases). This CDR3 is built from 14 residues. Trimming pared 3 bases from V and 4 bases from J, leaving 13 bases between. Germline loops: CDR1 LGHNA, CDR2 YNFKEQ. This chain's CDR3 is CASSQRGLRYEQYF. CDR3 in DNA: TGTGCCAGCAGCCAGCGGGGGCTAAGGTACGAGCAGTACTTC.

The chain links TRBV20-1 to TRBJ1-1; D remains unclear. The germline V gene has CDR1 DFQATT and CDR2 SNEGSKA (reference sequence). V lost 7 bases to trimming and J lost 5 bases, with 11 bases between them. The length of the CDR3 is 11 residues. CDR3 sequence (DNA): TGCAGTGGGCAGATCAGAACTGAAGCTTTCTTT. This encodes CSGQIRTEAFF.

The chain uses TRBV19 and TRBJ1-2; weak D call: TRBD1 (5 bases). Looked up from germline, CDR1 is LNHDA and CDR2 is SQIVND (reference sequence). This CDR3 region has 14 residues. With 5 bases removed from V and 7 bases from J, the gap between germline ends came to 17 bases. CDR3 DNA: TGTGCCAGTAGTCCCGGTGTCAGGGCACCTGGCTACACCTTC. Its protein product is CASSPGVRAPGYTF. The complete variable domain, with remaining parts taken from reference TRBV19 and TRBJ1-2, reads DGGITQSPKYLFRKEGQNVTLSCEQNLNHDAMYWYRQDPGQGLRLIYYSQIVNDFQKGDIAEGYSVSREKKESFPLTVTSAQKNPTAFYLCASSPGVRAPGYTFGSGTRLTVV.

The DNA for the CDR3 is TGTGCCAGCAGCTTAGGGCGGCGGACTAGCGGGGGACCCTACGAGCAGTACTTC. It is translated as CASSLGRRTSGGPYEQYF. The J gene is TRBJ2-7, the V gene TRBV7-2, with 13 bases that match TRBD2. The J segment lost 2 bases and the V segment lost 1 base, leaving 8 bases of the junction unmatched. In germline, CDR1 is SGHTA, CDR2 FQGNSA. The CDR3 spans 18 residues.

The rearrangement joins TRBV27 to TRBJ1-6; TRBD1 agrees at 7 bases. There are 18 residues in the CDR3. V was clipped by 5 bases and J by 0 bases; unmatched bases: 10. Per the germline V gene, CDR1 is MNHEY and CDR2 is SMNVEV (reference sequence). The CDR3 sequence is CASSLVKGAISYNSPLHF. CDR3 DNA sequence: TGTGCCAGCAGTCTGGTAAAGGGGGCAATCTCCTATAATTCACCCCTCCACTTT.

This clone was observed a single time. The J gene is TRBJ1-5, the V gene TRBV30, with unresolved D. CDR1 is GTSNPN and CDR2 is SVGIG in the germline V gene (reference sequence). The CDR3 has 13 residues. V dropped 2 bases and J dropped 3 bases, with 8 bases sitting between them. The CDR3, as DNA: TGTGCCTGGAGTTCACATTCCAATCAGCCCCAGCATTTT. Its translation is CAWSSHSNQPQHF. Supplemented by reference TRBV30 and TRBJ1-5, the full variable domain reads SQTIHQWPATLVQPVGSPLSLECTVEGTSNPNLYWYRQAAGRGLQLLFYSVGIGQISSEVPQNLSASRPQDRQFILSSKKLLLSDSGFYLCAWSSHSNQPQHFGDGTRLSIL.

This chain uses TRBV5-1 with TRBJ1-2; 10 bases align to TRBD1. CDR1 and CDR2 from the germline V gene are SGHRS and YFSETQ. With 1 base clipped from V and 6 bases from J, the junction kept 6 bases outside the gene matches. There are 15 residues in the CDR3. The CDR3: CASSLPYGQGDGYTF. In DNA, the CDR3 is TGCGCCAGCAGCTTGCCTTATGGACAGGGGGATGGCTACACCTTC.

The chain recombines TRBV19 with TRBJ1-1; weak D call: TRBD1 (6 bases). The CDR3 has 11 amino acids. V was shortened by 9 bases and J by 4 bases, with 9 bases between the two germline ends. Looked up from germline, CDR1 is LNHDA and CDR2 is SQIVND (reference sequence). The CDR3 reads CASGRGTEAFF. CDR3 in DNA: TGTGCCAGCGGCAGGGGCACTGAAGCTTTCTTT.